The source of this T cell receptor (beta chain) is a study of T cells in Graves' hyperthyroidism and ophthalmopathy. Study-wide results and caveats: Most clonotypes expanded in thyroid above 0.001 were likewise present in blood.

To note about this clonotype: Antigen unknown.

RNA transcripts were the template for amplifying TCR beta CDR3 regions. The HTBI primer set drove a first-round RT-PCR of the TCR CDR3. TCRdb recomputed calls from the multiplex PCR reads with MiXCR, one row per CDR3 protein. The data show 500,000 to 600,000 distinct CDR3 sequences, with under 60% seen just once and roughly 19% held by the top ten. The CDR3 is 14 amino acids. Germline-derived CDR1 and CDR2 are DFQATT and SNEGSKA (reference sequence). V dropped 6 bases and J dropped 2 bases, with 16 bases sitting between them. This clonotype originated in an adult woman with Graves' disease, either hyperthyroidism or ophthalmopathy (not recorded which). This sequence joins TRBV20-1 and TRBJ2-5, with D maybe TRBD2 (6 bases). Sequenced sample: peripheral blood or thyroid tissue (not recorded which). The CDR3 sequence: CSAPDGGGQETQYF. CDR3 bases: TGCAGTGCACCTGACGGGGGAGGACAAGAGACCCAGTACTTC.